This section outlines one TCR beta chain sequence together with its context. Its cognate antigen has yet to be identified. Per-nucleotide qualities are absent, and no much larger clonotype sits a single base away. The same CDR3 also results from other DNA sequences found in this sample. The data stem from a study of blood T cell repertoires in COVID-19 (dated by TCRdb to 2020 to 2022). Study-level background: Collaborator samples came from the United States, Italy and Spain and covered acute and convalescent phases of COVID-19. The prospective study material was composed of cDNA or gDNA derived from T cells, B-cell-depleted T cells, or PBMCs. Subjects who had been exposed to COVID-19, were actively infected with it, or had recovered from it provided the deeply sampled blood TCRbeta repertoires that made up the dataset. The repertoires were released in a freely available public database meant as a resource for research on the immune response to SARS-CoV-2. The samples were drawn from the first 160 participants of the ongoing ImmuneRACE study and from roughly 1,300 subjects provided by 6 global collaborators. A de-identified subject ID, COVID-19 status, age in years and sex were almost always included in the sample metadata. Where HLA class I and class II types were available, the types were taken from metadata supplied by the sample provider, not from assay-based typing.

Study-level results and caveats: How much clinical and demographic metadata was included differed by source and by participant, and the metadata was provided uncurated.

Its CDR3 holds 13 amino acids, cysteine through phenylalanine. Only the CDR3 region is kept as DNA, spanning 39 bases read in frame from base 1. The germline V gene specifies SQVTM as CDR1 and ANQGSEA as CDR2. Between the V and J ends, shortened by 3 bases and 2 bases respectively, the junction contains 10 bases. Whole blood was collected in K2EDTA tubes by collaborating institutions according to the institutions' own protocols. For TCRbeta analysis, collaborators shipped samples in one of three forms: frozen whole blood, isolated PBMCs, or DNA extracted from either of those sample types. TCRbeta CDR3 regions were amplified from genomic DNA by means of the immunoSEQ Assay, a bias-controlled multiplex PCR. The paper's processing steps were these. Nucleated cell counts per sample were estimated from amplification of reference gene primers within the assay. To quantify the absolute abundance of each unique TCRbeta CDR3 rearrangement, sequence reads were collapsed and filtered. For each sample, productive Simpson clonality was calculated as the square root of Simpson's diversity index across productive rearrangements. The table was pulled from immuneACCESS by TCRdb, which kept in-frame rearrangements only. Such tables lose some clones; where checked, under half of the loss comes from unresolved V genes, and the rest has no known cause. That table supplies the V and J calls and clone size; D and trimming were determined from the DNA. This sample has about half a million clones in its table, and over 75% of those were observed once. About 3% of the sample goes to the ten largest clones.

The TCR comes from a human donor in a cohort sampled during active COVID-19. The sample consisted of peripheral blood. The V gene is TRBV29-1 and the J gene is TRBJ1-2; no D segment can be confidently identified. The CDR3 is CSVDGQRNYGYTF. The DNA sequence is TGCAGCGTTGATGGTCAGCGGAACTATGGCTACACCTTC.